The 23 T cell receptor beta chains in this list originate from one sample, sequenced in a study of T cell responses to AZD1222 COVID-19 vaccine (dated by TCRdb to about 2021). The time point label corresponds to: baseline before first vaccination. This specimen's treatment or condition label, interpreted: meningococcal conjugate vaccine given as trial control. The protocol used for the library was the immunoSEQ multiplex PCR assay. TCRdb took this table from immuneACCESS and kept in-frame rearrangements with V and J called. Such tables lack part of the clones; where checked against another copy, unresolved V genes explain under half of the gap, and the rest is unexplained. This sample lists roughly 120,000 clones; roughly 88% were detected once. Roughly a sixth of the sample is in the top ten clones. The starting material was peripheral blood, obtained on day 0 of MenACWY control vaccination. These receptors were taken from an adult in good health.

This rearrangement joins TRBV19 to TRBJ2-7, with TRBD2 matching over 7 bases. The CDR3 extends over 14 amino acids. CDR1 and CDR2 (germline): LNHDA, SQIVND (reference sequence). The trim removed 4 bases at V and 2 bases at J, leaving 5 bases unmatched. The CDR3 spells CASSRASGPYEQYF. In nucleotides, the CDR3 is TGTGCCAGTAGTAGGGCTAGCGGACCCTACGAGCAGTACTTC.

The genes are TRBV27 and TRBJ2-7, with TRBD2 matching over 14 bases. Unmatched junction bases numbered 8, after V lost 5 bases and J lost 5 bases. The CDR3 is 16 amino acids. Looked up from germline, CDR1 is MNHEY and CDR2 is SMNVEV (reference sequence). The CDR3 DNA reads as TGTGCCAGCAGTCCCCGACTAGCGGGAGGGCTCAACGAGCAGTACTTC. This translates into CASSPRLAGGLNEQYF.

The chain employs TRBV6-1 and TRBJ2-1; TRBD1 aligns across 12 bases. CDR3 size: 15 residues. J lost 8 bases, V lost 3 bases, and 5 bases had no gene match. The germline CDR1 and CDR2 sequences are MNHNS and SASEGT. CDR3 nucleotides: TGTGCCAGCAGTGAGGGACAGGGGGCTTTCGATGAGCAGTTCTTC. It encodes CASSEGQGAFDEQFF.

J is TRBJ2-2 and V is TRBV3-1 (or the pseudogene TRBV3-2), with D possibly TRBD2 on 7 matching bases. The germline V gene has CDR1 LGHDT and CDR2 YNNKEL (reference sequence). V lost 1 base, J lost 5 bases, and 17 bases lay in between. The CDR3 runs to 17 residues. This CDR3 reads CASSQGWQGTITGELFF. The CDR3 nucleotides are TGTGCCAGCAGCCAAGGATGGCAGGGGACTATTACCGGGGAGCTGTTTTTT.

The J gene is TRBJ2-7, the V gene TRBV7-2; 8 positions agree with TRBD2. The CDR3 is 15 residues long. The V gene's germline CDR1 is SGHTA and CDR2 FQGNSA. J gave up 0 bases and V 2 bases, and 3 bases lay outside the gene matches. CDR3 in DNA: TGTGCCAGCAGCTTAAAAACTAGCGGCTCCTACGAGCAGTACTTC. Its translation: CASSLKTSGSYEQYF. Variable domain in full (rest from reference TRBV7-2 and TRBJ2-7): GAGVSQSPSNKVTEKGKDVELRCDPISGHTALYWYRQSLGQGLEFLIYFQGNSAPDKSGLPSDRFSAERTGGSVSTLTIQRTQQEDSAVYLCASSLKTSGSYEQYFGPGTRLTVT.

The V and J genes are TRBV6-1 and TRBJ2-7; 9 bases fit TRBD2. The ends lost 6 bases at V and 6 bases at J; junction bases unmatched: 9. The CDR3 spans 14 residues. The germline CDR1 and CDR2 sequences are MNHNS and SASEGT. The CDR3 nucleotides are TGTGCCAGCAGCCGGACTAGCGCTCGTCTCGAGCAGTACTTC. Translating gives CASSRTSARLEQYF.

The chain is built from TRBV30 and TRBJ1-4, with TRBD1 matching over 11 bases. Germline V gene sequence: CDR1 GTSNPN, CDR2 SVGIG (reference sequence). The CDR3 is 15 amino acids. J lost 6 bases, V lost 0 bases, and 3 bases had no gene match. The CDR3 sequence is CAWSVLGQGDEKLFF. As DNA, the CDR3 is TGTGCCTGGAGTGTATTGGGACAGGGGGATGAAAAACTGTTTTTT.

This chain's CDR3 is CASSSKGGVTNEKLFF. Written as DNA, the CDR3 is TGTGCCAGCAGTTCAAAGGGGGGGGTAACTAATGAAAAACTGTTTTTT. V gene TRBV2 combines with J gene TRBJ1-4, with a possible D match to TRBD1 (6 bases). CDR1 SNHLY and CDR2 FYNNEI come from the germline V gene. There are 16 residues in the CDR3. Trimming left V 5 bases short and J 1 base short, with 14 bases between.

The genes are TRBV6-1 and TRBJ1-5; no clear D. V dropped 1 base and J dropped 11 bases, with 6 bases sitting between them. Germline V gene sequence: CDR1 MNHNS, CDR2 SASEGT. This CDR3 has 11 residues. CDR3 sequence: CASSEGPAQHF. In nucleotides, the CDR3 is TGTGCCAGCAGTGAAGGACCGGCCCAGCATTTT.

The chain combines TRBV15 with TRBJ1-4; possibly TRBD1 for D (5 bases). Germline V gives CDR1 LNHNV, CDR2 YYDKDF (reference sequence). V lost 0 bases, J lost 8 bases, and 13 bases lay in between. The CDR3 length is 15 residues. In DNA form, the CDR3 reads TGTGCCACCAGCAGAGATCTGGGGGTTGGGGAAAAACTGTTTTTT. It encodes CATSRDLGVGEKLFF.

The chain recombines TRBV5-1 with TRBJ2-1, with 9 bases fitting TRBD2. The junction had 7 bases not matched to a gene; V was cut back by 3 bases and J by 6 bases. CDR1 is SGHRS, CDR2 YFSETQ, per germline. The CDR3 consists of 15 residues. The CDR3 DNA follows: TGCGCCAGCAGCTCGAATCTAGCGGGGATCAATGAGCAGTTCTTC. Translated, it gives CASSSNLAGINEQFF.

The CDR3, as DNA: TGTGCCAGCAGTTTGTCCTATGGGCGCCGGCGCAATGAGCAGTTCTTC. Translated: CASSLSYGRRRNEQFF. The chain couples TRBV28 to TRBJ2-1; D ambiguous. CDR3 size: 16 residues. Germline V gene sequence: CDR1 MDHEN, CDR2 SYDVKM. Trimming pared 3 bases from V and 6 bases from J, leaving 18 bases between.

This clone has only a few counts. J is TRBJ1-3 and V is TRBV6-6; D not certain. Germline lookup yields CDR1 MNHNY and CDR2 SVGAGI (reference sequence). The ends were cut back, 6 bases at V and 4 bases at J, with 4 bases in the middle. The CDR3 is 11 residues long. CDR3 sequence: CASSQGNTIYF. The CDR3 DNA sequence: TGTGCCAGCAGCCAGGGAAACACCATATATTTT.

This clone has just one count. The chain has TRBV7-2 and TRBJ1-5; TRBD1 might be the D (6 bases). V dropped 6 bases and J dropped 4 bases, with 19 bases sitting between them. CDR3 size: 16 residues. Germline V gives CDR1 SGHTA, CDR2 FQGNSA. CDR3 in amino acids: CASRRDISDLNQPQHF. Written as DNA, the CDR3 is TGTGCCAGCAGACGGGACATTTCGGATCTTAATCAGCCCCAGCATTTT.

The V and J genes are TRBV4-1 and TRBJ1-1; TRBD1 is a possible D gene (6 bases). The CDR3 length is 14 residues. Germline CDR1 is MGHRA and CDR2 is YSYEKL. Trimming removed 1 base from V and 12 bases from J, with 18 bases in between. The CDR3 DNA sequence: TGCGCCAGCAGCCAAGTCTTCCAGGGGCCGGAAACTTTCTTT. Translating it yields CASSQVFQGPETFF.

This chain connects TRBV20-1 to TRBJ2-7, with no clear D. Germline V gives CDR1 DFQATT, CDR2 SNEGSKA (reference sequence). The CDR3 has 12 residues. The V end lost 3 bases, the J end lost 5 bases, and 11 bases lay between the germline ends. Written as DNA, the CDR3 is TGCAGTGCTAGTGAAGACATAAACGAGCAGTACTTC. Protein: CSASEDINEQYF.

The V and J genes are TRBV6-1 and TRBJ1-1, with no clear D. Looked up from germline, CDR1 is MNHNS and CDR2 is SASEGT. The germline V and J ends were trimmed by 1 base and 3 bases, with 6 bases remaining between them. The CDR3 has 13 residues. The CDR3: CASSEEVYTEAFF. DNA of the CDR3: TGTGCCAGCAGTGAAGAGGTTTACACTGAAGCTTTCTTT.

The V call is TRBV7-9, the J call TRBJ2-1, with TRBD2 identical over 10 bases. Trimming removed 1 base from V and 3 bases from J; junction bases left unmatched: 3. Germline assignment: CDR1 SEHNR and CDR2 FQNEAQ (reference sequence). The CDR3 length is 16 residues. The CDR3 region has the DNA TGTGCCAGCAGCTTAGAAGGACTAGCGGTCTACAATGAGCAGTTCTTC. Translated: CASSLEGLAVYNEQFF.

The table lists this clone with a few counts. The rearrangement uses TRBV5-1 and TRBJ2-7, with a weak D call TRBD1 (6 bases). V was clipped by 4 bases and J by 0 bases, with 11 bases between them. The CDR3 is made up of 14 amino acids. CDR1 and CDR2 from the germline V gene are SGHRS and YFSETQ. Here the CDR3 DNA reads TGCGCCAGCAGCCCCCAGGACAGCTCCTACGAGCAGTACTTC. Translated, it gives CASSPQDSSYEQYF.

The chain joins TRBV28 to TRBJ2-7; 8 positions agree with TRBD2. The CDR3 runs 14 residues. Unmatched junction bases numbered 10, after V lost 6 bases and J lost 6 bases. Germline V gene data show CDR1 as MDHEN and CDR2 as SYDVKM. This CDR3 is CASRVSLAGSEQYF. The DNA of the CDR3 is TGTGCCAGCAGGGTGAGCCTAGCGGGCTCCGAGCAGTACTTC.

The V gene is TRBV6-2 or TRBV6-3, the J gene TRBJ2-1, with D perhaps assigned TRBD1 or TRBD2 (5 bases each). CDR3 length equals 18 residues. Germline V lookup: CDR1 MNHEY, CDR2 SVGEGT. Trimming stripped 3 bases from V and 0 bases from J, with 18 bases between. The CDR3 DNA sequence: TGTGCCAGCAGTTATAGGCGTGGGGGAAGGAGCTCCTACAATGAGCAGTTCTTC. Protein sequence: CASSYRRGGRSSYNEQFF.

The V gene is TRBV5-6, the J gene TRBJ1-4, with D hard to call. Per the germline V gene, CDR1 is SGHDT and CDR2 is YYEEEE. The ends were cut back, 2 bases at V and 0 bases at J, with 5 bases in the middle. This CDR3 spans 14 amino acids. CDR3 bases: TGTGCCAGCAGCTTTCGGGCAACTAATGAAAAACTGTTTTTT. This gives the protein CASSFRATNEKLFF.

A few counts support this clone. This chain links TRBV5-6 with TRBJ1-6, with D possibly TRBD1 on 5 matching bases. Germline CDR1 is SGHDT and CDR2 is YYEEEE. This CDR3 comprises 16 residues. The V end lost 6 bases, the J end lost 7 bases, and 20 bases lay between the germline ends. For the CDR3, the DNA is TGTGCCAGCACAAAAGACAGCGTAGCCGGCAATTCACCCCTCCACTTT. This encodes CASTKDSVAGNSPLHF.